Listed below are T cell receptor beta chains from one sample, sequenced in a study of cytomegalovirus exposure and HLA in healthy donors. Assay: immunoSEQ multiplex PCR; the TCRdb copy retains only in-frame clones and omits some. The table has roughly 120,000 clones, 82% seen once. Input material: PBMCs. These receptors were collected from a male donor in good health and CMV-seropositive. Each CDR3 is given with its conserved first and last residue. The D gene is left open where the match is weak. The size of a clone is reported for some rows only, either as once, few or many, or as a class for expanded clones.

>-|TRBJ1-1|TRBV5-3|14|few
TGTGCCAGAAGCTTGGAAGGGGTTTACACTGAAGCTTTCTTT
CARSLEGVYTEAFF
>TRBD1|TRBJ1-1|TRBV27|15|-
TGTGCCAGCAGTCTTCGGACAGGGTTGAACACTGAAGCTTTCTTT
CASSLRTGLNTEAFF
>-|TRBJ2-3|TRBV4-3|14|once
TGCGCCAGCAGCCAAGAACATAACCTCGATACGCAGTATTTT
CASSQEHNLDTQYF
>TRBD2|TRBJ2-3|TRBV30|19|-
TGTGCCTGGAGTGTACAAAGACTAGCGGGCGGTGAAGAACCAGATACGCAGTATTTT
CAWSVQRLAGGEEPDTQYF
>TRBD2|TRBJ2-1|TRBV7-7|15|-
TGTGCTAGCAGCCTGACTAGCGGGAGGAGCCATGAGCAGTTCTTC
CASSLTSGRSHEQFF
>-|TRBJ2-5|TRBV9|16|-
TGTGCCAGCAGCGCATTAAAACATGCAAACCCAGAGACCCAGTACTTC
CASSALKHANPETQYF
>TRBD2|TRBJ2-7|TRBV15|14|few
TGTGCCACCAGCAGGGGACTAGCGGGAACCGAGCAGTACTTC
CATSRGLAGTEQYF
>-|TRBJ1-5|TRBV10-3|14|-
TGTGCCATCAGTGAGATACAAAACAATCAGCCCCAGCATTTT
CAISEIQNNQPQHF
>-|TRBJ2-5|TRBV25-1|13|-
TGTGCCAGCAGTGAATGGGCAGAAGAGACCCAGTACTTC
CASSEWAEETQYF
>TRBD1|TRBJ2-5|TRBV19|15|-
TGTGCCAGTAGTGCCCCGGGACAGCCACAAGAGACCCAGTACTTC
CASSAPGQPQETQYF
>-|TRBJ2-2|TRBV28|15|-
TGTGCCAGCAGTTTATGGGAGTCGAACACCGGGGAGCTGTTTTTT
CASSLWESNTGELFF
>TRBD1|TRBJ2-1|TRBV28|14|-
TGTGCCAGCGGGACGGGACAGTCCTACAATGAGCAGTTCTTC
CASGTGQSYNEQFF
>-|TRBJ1-2|TRBV28|14|-
TGTGCCAGCAACCGCCCCCCAGGGGACTATGGCTACACCTTC
CASNRPPGDYGYTF
>-|TRBJ2-3|TRBV28|13|-
TGTGCCAGCAGTCCCCCAGGGACAGATACGCAGTATTTT
CASSPPGTDTQYF
>-|TRBJ1-1|TRBV19|13|-
TGTGCCAGTAGTATTGCGGGCCACCAAGAAGCTTTCTTT
CASSIAGHQEAFF
>-|TRBJ2-1|TRBV4-3|15|once
TGCGCCAGCAGCCAAGTTACGGGAGCTGGCAATGAGCAGTTCTTC
CASSQVTGAGNEQFF
>-|TRBJ2-7|TRBV28|13|-
TGTGCCAGCAGTTTAGGGGGGGGCGACGAGCAGTACTTC
CASSLGGGDEQYF
>TRBD2|TRBJ2-7|TRBV19|13|once
TGTGCCAGTTCTGCGGGAGGGCCTAACGAGCAGTACTTC
CASSAGGPNEQYF
>-|TRBJ2-3|TRBV9|15|-
TGTGCCAGCAGCGTATGGAGGGCTAGCACAGATACGCAGTATTTT
CASSVWRASTDTQYF
>TRBD2|TRBJ2-1|TRBV19|18|-
TGTGCCAGTAGTCAATCGGGACTAGCTCCCAGCTCCTACAATGAGCAGTTCTTC
CASSQSGLAPSSYNEQFF
>-|TRBJ2-2|TRBV7-2|14|-
TGTGCCAGCAGCCCCTTAGGGGGGGAAGAGGAGCTGTTTTTT
CASSPLGGEEELFF
>-|TRBJ2-1|TRBV7-2|11|-
TGTGCCAGCCGAGGGCCGGATGAGCAGTTCTTC
CASRGPDEQFF
>-|TRBJ2-3|TRBV30|14|-
TGTGCCTGGAGTGTCTCGGTAGCCACAGATACGCAGTATTTT
CAWSVSVATDTQYF
>TRBD1|TRBJ1-2|TRBV6-5|15|-
TGTGCCAGCAGTTCCTCCGACAGGGTAGTATCTGGCTACACCTTC
CASSSSDRVVSGYTF
>TRBD2|TRBJ2-1|TRBV7-2|15|-
TGTGCCAGCAGCCGGGAGCGGGAGATAGACAATGAGCAGTTCTTC
CASSREREIDNEQFF
>TRBD1|TRBJ1-1|TRBV7-7|14|-
TGTGCTAGCAGCCCGGGGACAGGGAGTGCGGAAGCTTTCTTT
CASSPGTGSAEAFF
>-|TRBJ2-1|TRBV13|16|-
TGTGCCAGCAGCTTTTGGGTGGGGACTGGTGACGGGGAGCAGTTCTTC
CASSFWVGTGDGEQFF
>TRBD1|TRBJ1-1|TRBV5-1|15|-
TGCGCCAGCAGCGGCCGGGACAGGGCCGACACTGAAGCTTTCTTT
CASSGRDRADTEAFF
>-|TRBJ1-2|TRBV2|13|-
TGTGCCAGCAGTGAAGTGGAGGCGAATGGCTACACCTTC
CASSEVEANGYTF
>TRBD2|TRBJ2-1|TRBV12-5|15|-
TGTGCTAGTGGGAAGACTAGCGGGAGTATGCATGAGCAGTTCTTC
CASGKTSGSMHEQFF
>-|TRBJ2-1|TRBV18|11|-
TGTGCCAGCATTTCCCCCCGGGAGCAGTTCTTC
CASISPREQFF
>-|TRBJ2-1|TRBV5-1|12|-
TGCGCCAGCAGCTTGGCGGGGAATGAGCAGTTCTTC
CASSLAGNEQFF
>-|TRBJ2-2|TRBV30|12|-
TGTGCCTGGAACAGGGCCTCCGGGGAGCTGTTTTTT
CAWNRASGELFF
>TRBD1|TRBJ1-2|TRBV30|14|-
TGTGCCTGGTCCAGGGACAGGGTCTTATATGGCTACACCTTC
CAWSRDRVLYGYTF
>TRBD1|TRBJ2-6|TRBV7-2|16|-
TGTGCCAGCAGCCGAAGTACAGGGGACGGGGCCAACGTCCTGACTTTC
CASSRSTGDGANVLTF
>-|TRBJ2-7|TRBV2|12|-
TGTGCCAGCAAAGGAGTGACCTACGAGCAGTACTTC
CASKGVTYEQYF
>-|TRBJ2-2|TRBV5-1|15|-
TGCGCCAGCAGCTTCTTCCAGGGTGACACCGGGGAGCTGTTTTTT
CASSFFQGDTGELFF
>TRBD1|TRBJ2-5|TRBV7-9|19|-
TGTGCCAGCAGCACCGCCCGGGGACAGGGGAGGGAGCGACAAGAGACCCAGTACTTC
CASSTARGQGRERQETQYF
>TRBD1|TRBJ1-4|TRBV7-9|15|-
TGTGCCAGCAGCTTAGGGACAGGGCGGACTGAAAAACTGTTTTTT
CASSLGTGRTEKLFF